This is a list of T cell receptor beta chains from one sample in a study of T cell responses to AZD1222 COVID-19 vaccine. The repertoire was sequenced with immunoSEQ multiplex PCR; TCRdb's copy has only in-frame clones and lacks some. This table holds about 60,000 clones, roughly 84% found once. Sample: peripheral blood, taken on day 0 of AZD1222 vaccination. These receptors were obtained from an adult in good health. Each CDR3 is given with its conserved first and last residue. D genes are given only for firm matches. Size is stated for part of the rows, as once, few or many counts, or as a class when the clone is expanded.

>.|TRBJ1-1|TRBV15|13|.
CATSEQRGTEAFF
TGTGCCACCAGCGAACAACGGGGCACTGAAGCTTTCTTT
>.|TRBJ1-2|TRBV28|13|.
CASIQGTRYGYTF
TGTGCCAGCATTCAAGGGACGCGCTATGGCTACACCTTC
>.|TRBJ1-1|TRBV18|14|many
CASSSTLVNTEAFF
TGTGCCAGCTCATCGACCCTTGTCAACACTGAAGCTTTCTTT
>TRBD1|TRBJ1-5|TRBV2|15|.
CASSTGTGGNQPQHF
TGTGCCAGCAGTACCGGGACAGGGGGCAATCAGCCCCAGCATTTT
>.|TRBJ1-5|TRBV19|13|.
CASSIWRDQPQHF
TGTGCCAGTAGTATCTGGAGAGACCAGCCCCAGCATTTT
>.|TRBJ1-3|TRBV30|13|.
CAWSGQTGNTIYF
TGTGCCTGGAGTGGACAGACTGGAAACACCATATATTTT
>.|TRBJ1-2|TRBV5-1|13|.
CASSSTTNYGYTF
TGCGCCAGCAGCTCGACGACTAACTATGGCTACACCTTC
>TRBD2|TRBJ2-1|TRBV7-2|15|.
CASSLGHRGGGEQFF
TGTGCCAGCAGCTTAGGACACCGGGGGGGAGGAGAGCAGTTCTTC
>TRBD2|TRBJ2-1|TRBV9|18|.
CASSVDPSGASSYNEQFF
TGTGCCAGCAGCGTAGACCCTAGCGGGGCCAGCTCCTACAATGAGCAGTTCTTC
>.|TRBJ1-2|TRBV2|15|.
CASSPSTGAPYGYTF
TGTGCCAGCAGTCCCTCGACAGGCGCGCCCTATGGCTACACCTTC
>.|TRBJ1-6|TRBV18|17|.
CASSPASLSSYNSPLHF
TGTGCCAGCTCACCAGCCTCCCTTAGCTCCTATAATTCACCCCTCCACTTT
>.|TRBJ1-3|TRBV12-3/TRBV12-4|13|.
CASSSLASNTIYF
TGTGCCAGCAGTTCTCTTGCGTCAAACACCATATATTTT
>.|TRBJ1-6|TRBV4-3|15|few
CASSQDWILGSPLHF
TGCGCCAGCAGCCAAGATTGGATTCTTGGTTCACCCCTCCACTTT
>.|TRBJ1-2|TRBV7-2|15|.
CASSLIGDGGYGYTF
TGTGCCAGCAGCTTAATCGGGGATGGGGGCTATGGCTACACCTTC
>TRBD1|TRBJ1-5|TRBV7-2|15|.
CASSPWADRGQPQHF
TGTGCCAGCAGCCCATGGGCGGACAGGGGTCAGCCCCAGCATTTT
>TRBD1|TRBJ1-6|TRBV5-5|15|.
CASSPPQTGPSPLHF
TGTGCCAGCAGCCCTCCCCAGACAGGGCCCTCACCCCTCCACTTT
>TRBD1|TRBJ2-7|TRBV24-1|18|.
CATRSKTPGQHLPYEQYF
TGTGCCACCAGATCAAAGACCCCGGGACAGCACCTCCCCTACGAGCAGTACTTC
>TRBD1|TRBJ1-5|TRBV6-1|17|.
CASSEAGTARSNQPQHF
TGTGCCAGCAGTGAAGCGGGGACAGCCCGTAGCAATCAGCCCCAGCATTTT
>.|TRBJ1-5|TRBV7-2|15|.
CASSSGSGSNQPQHF
TGTGCCAGCAGCTCAGGGTCGGGCAGCAATCAGCCCCAGCATTTT
>.|TRBJ1-6|TRBV2|15|.
CASSESGPHNSPLHF
TGTGCCAGCAGTGAGTCAGGGCCTCATAATTCACCCCTCCACTTT
>.|TRBJ1-4|TRBV5-1|14|once
CASRIDEGYEKLFF
TGCGCCAGCCGTATCGACGAAGGATATGAAAAACTGTTTTTT
>.|TRBJ1-3|TRBV6-2/TRBV6-3|15|.
CASSYIAGTGNTIYF
TGTGCCAGCAGTTACATCGCCGGGACTGGAAACACCATATATTTT
>TRBD1|TRBJ2-7|TRBV19|13|.
CASSILQGNEQYF
TGTGCCAGTAGCATCTTACAGGGGAACGAGCAGTACTTC
>.|TRBJ1-2|TRBV7-9|14|.
CASSNPTVNYGYTF
TGTGCCAGCAGCAACCCGACAGTTAACTATGGCTACACCTTC
>.|TRBJ2-3|TRBV5-1|15|.
CASSLALFSPDTQYF
TGCGCCAGCAGCTTGGCCTTGTTTTCCCCAGATACGCAGTATTTT
>TRBD2|TRBJ2-1|TRBV9|15|.
CASSPLLAAYNEQFF
TGTGCCAGCAGCCCACTACTAGCGGCCTACAATGAGCAGTTCTTC
>.|TRBJ2-5|TRBV28|13|.
CASSSVIQETQYF
TGTGCCAGCAGTTCAGTGATCCAAGAGACCCAGTACTTC
>.|TRBJ2-5|TRBV4-3|15|few
CASSQDYRRGETQYF
TGCGCCAGCAGCCAAGATTATCGTCGAGGAGAGACCCAGTACTTC
>TRBD1|TRBJ2-1|TRBV6-4|16|.
CASSQQGRSIYNEQFF
TGTGCCAGCAGTCAACAGGGGCGGTCAATTTACAATGAGCAGTTCTTC
>.|TRBJ2-1|TRBV7-9|15|.
CASTPPPRLGNEQFF
TGTGCCAGCACCCCGCCCCCCAGACTGGGGAATGAGCAGTTCTTC
>.|TRBJ1-1|TRBV5-1|14|few
CASSLGQSNTEAFF
TGCGCCAGCAGCTTGGGACAGTCCAACACTGAAGCTTTCTTT
>.|TRBJ2-7|TRBV7-2|14|.
CASSSRDGAYEQYF
TGTGCCAGCAGCTCCCGGGACGGTGCCTACGAGCAGTACTTC
>.|TRBJ1-1|TRBV11-1|13|.
CASSPRGNTEAFF
TGTGCCAGCAGCCCCCGGGGTAACACTGAAGCTTTCTTT